This entry is about one T cell receptor beta chain. Study processing details: Estimates of nucleated cell counts were drawn from the amplification of reference gene primers. Assay: immunoSEQ multiplex PCR; the TCRdb copy retains only in-frame clones and omits some. V and J calls plus clone size are reproduced from that table; the DNA served to infer D and trimming. The table lists about 96,000 clones, roughly 83% of them singletons. The CDR3 loop spans 18 amino acids. Trimming removed 0 bases from V and 0 bases from J, with 13 bases in between. The germline gives CDR1 SGHRS, CDR2 YFSETQ. This entry comes from a study of blood T cell repertoires in COVID-19. Study at large: The United States, Italy and Spain supplied acute and convalescent COVID-19 samples. Nucleic acid was either cDNA or gDNA, and it came from T cells, B-cell-depleted T cells, or PBMCs.

This chain uses TRBV5-1 with TRBJ1-6, with D possibly being TRBD1 (6 bases). The specimen was peripheral blood. The source of this sequence is a woman aged 60 to 75 with acute or convalescent COVID-19. Here the CDR3 reads CASSLGGPSSSYNSPLHF. The CDR3, as DNA: TGCGCCAGCAGCTTGGGGGGGCCCTCGAGCTCCTATAATTCACCCCTCCACTTT. Based on the CDR3 plus reference TRBV5-1 and TRBJ1-6, the full variable domain is KAGVTQTPRYLIKTRGQQVTLSCSPISGHRSVSWYQQTPGQGLQFLFEYFSETQRNKGNFPGRFSGRQFSNSRSEMNVSTLELGDSALYLCASSLGGPSSSYNSPLHFGNGTRLTVT.